This T cell receptor (beta chain) came from a study of tumor and adjacent non-tumor tissue in lung cancer. No cell sorting was done before RNA was extracted from the tissue. This non-tumor lung sample came from over 3 cm beyond the tumor edge. The CDR3 consists of 20 residues. Germline V gene sequence: CDR1 MNHNS, CDR2 SASEGT. V was trimmed by 11 bases and J by 7 bases, leaving 39 bases between them. The library came from three nested PCR rounds adapted from ARM-PCR protocols. From the multiplex PCR reads, TCRdb called clonotypes with MiXCR, one entry per CDR3 protein. The sample comprises about 86,000 distinct CDR3 sequences, around 82% of which are singletons, and less than 25% rests with the top ten.

This clonotype was obtained from a woman aged 50 to 60 with non-small cell lung cancer. The V and J genes are TRBV6-1 and TRBJ2-1, with a possible D match to TRBD1 (6 bases). The sample comprised distant non-tumor lung tissue. The CDR3 is CACILWGNGQRARHDNEQFF. CDR3 nucleotides: TGTGCCTGCATACTTTGGGGGAATGGACAGAGGGCCCGACACGATAATGAGCAGTTCTTC.